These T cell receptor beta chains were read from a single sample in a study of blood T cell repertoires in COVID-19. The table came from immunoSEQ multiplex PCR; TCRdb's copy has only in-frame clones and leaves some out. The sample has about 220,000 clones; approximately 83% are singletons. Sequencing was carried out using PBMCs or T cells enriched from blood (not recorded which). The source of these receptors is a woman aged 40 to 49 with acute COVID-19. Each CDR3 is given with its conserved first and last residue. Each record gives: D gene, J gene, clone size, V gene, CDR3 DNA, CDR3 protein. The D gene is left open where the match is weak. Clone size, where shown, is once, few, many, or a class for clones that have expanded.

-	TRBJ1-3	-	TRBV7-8	TGTGCCAGCAGCTTCGACAGGACGCCAAGCTCTGGAAACACCATATATTTT	CASSFDRTPSSGNTIYF
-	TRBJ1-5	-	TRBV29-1	TGCAGCGTTCAGACAGGAATCAATCAGCCCCAGCATTTT	CSVQTGINQPQHF
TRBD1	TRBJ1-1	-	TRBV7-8	TGTGCCAGCAGAGATGACAGGGAAGGGATTATGAACACTGAAGCTTTCTTT	CASRDDREGIMNTEAFF
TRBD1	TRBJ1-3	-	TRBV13	TGTGCCAGCAGCTTTACTCCGGGACAGGGCGGTAACACCATATATTTT	CASSFTPGQGGNTIYF
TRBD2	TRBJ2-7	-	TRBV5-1	TGCGCCAGCAGCCCAGGAACTAGCGCGAGCTCCTACGAGCAGTACTTC	CASSPGTSASSYEQYF
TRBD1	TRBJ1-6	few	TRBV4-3	TGCGCCAGCAGCCAAGATGGAGAGGGGGCGAATTCACCCCTCCACTTT	CASSQDGEGANSPLHF
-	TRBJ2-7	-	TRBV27	TGTGCCAGCAGTCCATCGGACAGTTTGGGGGAGCAGTACTTC	CASSPSDSLGEQYF
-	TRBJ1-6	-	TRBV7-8	TGTGCCAGCAGCCAAGGGACAACCTTTTATCGGGCCCTCCACTTT	CASSQGTTFYRALHF
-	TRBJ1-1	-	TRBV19	TGTGCCAGTAGTATTGGGGCGAGCCCTGAAGCTTTCTTT	CASSIGASPEAFF
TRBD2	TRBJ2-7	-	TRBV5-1	TGCGCCAGCAGCGTCGGGACTAGCGCATCCTCAACATACGAGCAGTACTTC	CASSVGTSASSTYEQYF
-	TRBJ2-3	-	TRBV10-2	TGCGCCAGCAGTGTTAAGACTAGGAGCACAGATACGCAGTATTTT	CASSVKTRSTDTQYF
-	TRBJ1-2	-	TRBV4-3	TGCGCCAGCAGCCGGATTCGGGGGGGCTTCTATGGCTACACCTTC	CASSRIRGGFYGYTF
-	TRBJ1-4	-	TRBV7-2	TGTGCCAGCAGCTTAGAGGGGGGGGAAAAACTGTTTTTT	CASSLEGGEKLFF
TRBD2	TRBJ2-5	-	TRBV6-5	TGTGCCAGCGGGAGGACCGGGAGGGAGACCCAGTACTTC	CASGRTGRETQYF
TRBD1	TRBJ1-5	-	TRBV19	TGTGCCAGTAACCCCCGTCCGGGACAGGGTCGAAGCAATCAGCCCCAGCATTTT	CASNPRPGQGRSNQPQHF
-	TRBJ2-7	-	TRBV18	TGTGCCAGCTCACCTCCCTCTAGGACAGACTACGAGCAGTACTTC	CASSPPSRTDYEQYF
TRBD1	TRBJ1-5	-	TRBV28	TGTGCCAGCAGCTCCGGGACAGAAGCCAATCAGCCCCAGCATTTT	CASSSGTEANQPQHF
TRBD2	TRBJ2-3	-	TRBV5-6	TGTGCCAGCAGCTTGGTTACAGCGGGAGGTCACTGGGCGCAGTATTTT	CASSLVTAGGHWAQYF
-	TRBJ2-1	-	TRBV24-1	TGTGCCACCAGTGGCGGTAGCGGAGGATACAATGAGCAGTTCTTC	CATSGGSGGYNEQFF
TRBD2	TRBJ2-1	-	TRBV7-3	TGTGCCAGCAGCCCCGGTATTAGCGGGGATGAGCAGTTCTTC	CASSPGISGDEQFF
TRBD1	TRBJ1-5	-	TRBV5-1	TGCGCCAGCAGCGTCCTCCGGGACAGCTCTTGTGATCAGCCCCAGCATTTT	CASSVLRDSSCDQPQHF
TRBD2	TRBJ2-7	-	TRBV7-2	TGTGCCAGCAGCTCACTTGGGACTAGGCCTTACGAGCAGTACTTC	CASSSLGTRPYEQYF
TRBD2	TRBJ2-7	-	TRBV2	TGTGCCAGCAGAAGGGGGACTAGCGAACACGAGCAGTACTTC	CASRRGTSEHEQYF
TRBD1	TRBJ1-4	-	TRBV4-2	TGTGCCAGCAGCCAAGGCCGGACAGGAGGGGAAAAACTGTTTTTT	CASSQGRTGGEKLFF
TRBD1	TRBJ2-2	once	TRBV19	TGTGCCAGTAGATGGACAGGGGTAAGCACCGGGGAGCTGTTTTTT	CASRWTGVSTGELFF
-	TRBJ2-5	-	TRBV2	TGTGCCAGCAGCGAAATCACGGGGGAGACCCAGTACTTC	CASSEITGETQYF
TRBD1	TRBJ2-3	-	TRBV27	TGTGCCAGCAGTCCAACCGGGACAGGGGATGATACGCAGTATTTT	CASSPTGTGDDTQYF
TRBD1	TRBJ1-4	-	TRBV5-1	TGCGCCAGCAGCTTGAAGGGGGCGGTGACTAATGAAAAACTGTTTTTT	CASSLKGAVTNEKLFF
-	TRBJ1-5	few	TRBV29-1	TGCAGCGTTGGGTCGGGCAATCAGCCCCAGCATTTT	CSVGSGNQPQHF
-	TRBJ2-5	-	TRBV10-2	TGCGCCAGCTCGCAGGGTCTGCGAGAGACCCAGTACTTC	CASSQGLRETQYF